This T cell receptor (beta chain) derives from a study of Graves' ophthalmopathy and Graves' hyperthyroidism. The CDR3 is made up of 15 amino acids. Trimming removed 3 bases from V and 6 bases from J, with 17 bases in between. With respect to this clonotype: The CDR3 end shows no conserved phenylalanine or tryptophan, and so a read error is likely.

Clinicians diagnosed using symptoms, serum thyroxine, TRAb, thyroid ultrasound and orbital computed tomography. Amplified material comprised TCR beta CDR3 regions derived from RNA transcripts. An initial RT-PCR round employing HTBI primers preceded a second-round multiplex PCR. MiXCR, applied by TCRdb to the multiplex PCR reads, yields one record per CDR3 protein. The table shows about 620,000 distinct CDR3 sequences, with approximately 22% occurring only once. V gene TRBV12-3 or TRBV12-4 combines with J gene TRBJ1-2; D unresolved. The sequencing sample was made of peripheral blood. The TCR was taken from a woman between 18 and 29 years old with stable Graves' hyperthyroidism. Some clones in this sample may be carry-over from other donors' samples. The CDR3 spells CASSFFRVRRDGYTY. As DNA, the CDR3 is TGTGCCAGCAGTTTCTTTCGGGTTCGACGGGATGGCTACACCTAC.